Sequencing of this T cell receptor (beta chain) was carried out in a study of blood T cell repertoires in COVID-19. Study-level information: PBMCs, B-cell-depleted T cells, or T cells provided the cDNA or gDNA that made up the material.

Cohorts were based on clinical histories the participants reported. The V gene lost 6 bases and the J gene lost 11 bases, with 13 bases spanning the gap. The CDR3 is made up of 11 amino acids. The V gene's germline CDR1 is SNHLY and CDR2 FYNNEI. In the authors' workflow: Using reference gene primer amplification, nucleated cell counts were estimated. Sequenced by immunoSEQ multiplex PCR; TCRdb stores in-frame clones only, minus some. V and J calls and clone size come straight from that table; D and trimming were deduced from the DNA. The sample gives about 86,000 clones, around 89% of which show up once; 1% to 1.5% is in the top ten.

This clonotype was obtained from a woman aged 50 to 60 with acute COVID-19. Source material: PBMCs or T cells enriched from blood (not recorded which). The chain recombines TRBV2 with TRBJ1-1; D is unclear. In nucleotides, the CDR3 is TGTGCCAGCAGGGTCCCACAAACGGCTTTCTTT. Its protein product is CASRVPQTAFF.